This TCR beta chain emerged from a study of OX40 agonist ivuxolimab in advanced cancers. The overall study: Males comprised about 78% of the group, whose mean age was about 61 years (range about 20 to 90). Study-wide results and limits: CD8+ T cells (on average) carried more expanded clones than CD4+ T cells.

Assay used: immunoSEQ multiplex PCR; TCRdb lists only in-frame clones, some missing. The table records roughly 50,000 clones, over 75% of them present only once. With respect to this clone: Its antigen is not identified.

Germline CDR1 is MGHDK and CDR2 is SYGVNS. The CDR3 runs 14 residues. Trimming removed 8 bases at V and 2 bases at J, with 14 bases between. The sequence was collected from an adult with an advanced solid tumor such as melanoma, head and neck, liver or kidney cancer. This chain links TRBV25-1 with TRBJ2-3, with a weak D call TRBD2 (6 bases). The sample here was CD4+ or CD8+ T cells sorted from blood, taken in a trial of the OX40 agonist ivuxolimab. CDR3 amino acids: CASGLAEITDTQYF. CDR3 sequence (DNA): TGTGCCAGCGGCTTAGCGGAGATCACAGATACGCAGTATTTT.